This is a list of T cell receptor beta chains from one sample in a study of post-analysis software for immune sequencing data. TCRdb independently ran MiXCR on the PCR reads; one entry per CDR3 protein. The table has hundreds of thousands of distinct CDR3 sequences, 40% to 55% seen once. Sequencing used blood. The origin of the receptors is a girl aged 5-17 years with multiple sclerosis. CDR3s include the opening cysteine and the closing phenylalanine or tryptophan.

J: TRBJ2-1; V: TRBV28; CDR3: CASSMEGPNEQFF
J: TRBJ2-1; V: TRBV9; CDR3: CASSVGQGDLHEQFF
J: TRBJ2-7; V: TRBV20-1; CDR3: CSASSRDRGYEQYF
J: TRBJ1-6; V: TRBV20-1; CDR3: CSAPRGSNSPLHF
J: TRBJ2-3; V: TRBV29-1; CDR3: CSVRLATDTQYF
J: TRBJ2-4; V: TRBV28; CDR3: CASRKQGAFNIQYF
J: TRBJ1-2; V: TRBV28; CDR3: CATRTGPGGYTF
J: TRBJ2-7; V: TRBV7-9; CDR3: CASSPTVTSSYEQYF
J: TRBJ2-7; V: TRBV4-1; CDR3: CASSPIRGGSVYEQYF
J: TRBJ2-1; V: TRBV5-6; CDR3: CASSLANRGHNEQFF
J: TRBJ2-3; V: TRBV20-1; CDR3: CSARGFSVTSTDTQYF
J: TRBJ1-1; V: TRBV9; CDR3: CASSVGGGMNTEAFF
J: TRBJ2-5; V: TRBV20-1; CDR3: CSARNTFRGRTPETQYF
J: TRBJ2-7; V: TRBV6-2/TRBV6-3; CDR3: CASSPGLVGYEQYF
J: NA; V: TRBV5-1; CDR3: CANSLGQGVDEQYF
J: TRBJ2-1; V: TRBV7-8; CDR3: CASSLDRVREFF
J: TRBJ2-1; V: TRBV6-2/TRBV6-3; CDR3: CAIGLAGGLYNEQFF